The 18 T cell receptor beta chains below all came from one sample that was sequenced in a study of CD8 T cells in ankylosing spondylitis. TCRdb called the 5' RACE reads again in MiXCR, with one record for every CDR3 protein. The data show some 270,000 distinct CDR3 sequences, with 15% to 20% seen just once and roughly a third held by the top ten. Sequencing was performed on blood, either unsorted or a sorted T cell fraction (not recorded which). These TCRs come from a male donor with ankylosing spondylitis or in good health (not recorded which).

V and J are TRBV6-5 and TRBJ2-6; no reliable D call. The CDR3 consists of 13 residues. The V gene's germline CDR1 is MNHEY and CDR2 SVGAGI. V was trimmed by 2 bases and J by 4 bases, leaving 3 bases between them. In DNA form, the CDR3 reads TGTGCCAGCAGTTACCCGGGGGCCAACGTCCTGACTTTC. Amino acid sequence: CASSYPGANVLTF.

This clonotype was found a few times. The chain is built from TRBV4-1 and TRBJ2-7; D not resolved. This CDR3 contains 14 residues. Germline-derived CDR1 and CDR2 are MGHRA and YSYEKL. V lost 2 bases and J lost 3, with 11 bases in between. CDR3 amino acids: CASSQTPPSYEQYF. The CDR3, as DNA: TGCGCCAGCAGCCAAACCCCTCCGAGCTACGAGCAGTACTTC.

Only a few counts were recorded for this clonotype. The chain has TRBV3-1 and TRBJ1-1; D is uncertain. Germline assignment: CDR1 LGHDT and CDR2 YNNKEL (reference sequence). The CDR3 loop spans 15 amino acids. Trimming took off 0 bases at V and 1 base at J, with 9 bases between the two ends. The DNA of the CDR3 is TGTGCCAGCAGCCAAGATACCTGGGGGAACACTGAAGCTTTCTTT. Its translation is CASSQDTWGNTEAFF.

The J gene is TRBJ1-1, the V gene TRBV20-1; no clear D gene. Germline-derived CDR1 and CDR2 are DFQATT and SNEGSKA (reference sequence). V was clipped by 3 bases and J by 4 bases, with 12 bases between them. CDR3 length: 13 residues. The CDR3 region is CSASEGWGTEAFF. The CDR3 bases are TGCAGTGCTAGCGAGGGCTGGGGCACTGAAGCTTTCTTT.

Only a few counts were recorded for this clonotype. The chain carries TRBV27 and TRBJ1-5, with D possibly matching TRBD1 (6 bases). V was trimmed by 8 bases and J by 3 bases, leaving 11 bases between them. Germline V gene data show CDR1 as MNHEY and CDR2 as SMNVEV (reference sequence). CDR3 size: 13 residues. CDR3 bases: TGTGCCAGCTCACAGGGTGTCAATCAGCCCCAGCATTTT. Amino acid sequence: CASSQGVNQPQHF.

For the CDR3, the DNA is TGCAGCGTAGCGAGGGACACCTGGGCCTACAATGAGCAGTTCTTC. This codes for CSVARDTWAYNEQFF. V gene TRBV29-1 combines with J gene TRBJ2-1; perhaps TRBD1 as D (6 bases). CDR3 length: 15 residues. The V gene lost 6 bases and the J gene lost 2 bases, with 17 bases spanning the gap. Germline CDR1 and CDR2: SQVTM and ANQGSEA.

CDR3 sequence (DNA): TGCAGTGCTAGAGATTACAGGAGCTCCTACAATGAGCAGTTCTTC. This gives the protein CSARDYRSSYNEQFF. The V gene is TRBV20-1, the J gene TRBJ2-1; possibly TRBD1 for D (5 bases). V lost 0 bases to trimming and J lost 0 bases, with 9 bases between them. The CDR3 spans 15 residues. Germline V CDR1 and CDR2: DFQATT, SNEGSKA (reference sequence).

The V gene is TRBV14, the J gene TRBJ2-5; possible D gene TRBD1, 5 bases. Deletions cut 5 bases from V and 2 bases from J, with 12 bases between. The CDR3 is made up of 14 amino acids. Germline V gene lookup returns CDR1 SGHDN and CDR2 FVKESK. CDR3 DNA sequence: TGTGCCAGCAGCGGTTATAGGGGACAAGAGACCCAGTACTTC. Translating gives CASSGYRGQETQYF. Variable domain in full (rest from reference TRBV14 and TRBJ2-5): EAGVTQFPSHSVIEKGQTVTLRCDPISGHDNLYWYRRVMGKEIKFLLHFVKESKQDESGMPNNRFLAERTGGTYSTLKVQPAELEDSGVYFCASSGYRGQETQYFGPGTRLLVL.

There are a few counts of this clonotype. This sequence joins TRBV15 and TRBJ2-7; 7 bases map to TRBD1. Germline assignment: CDR1 LNHNV and CDR2 YYDKDF (reference sequence). CDR3 size: 13 residues. Germline trimming cut 3 bases from V and 5 bases from J; bases unmatched to any gene: 4. The CDR3 nucleotides are TGTGCCACCAGCAGGACAGGGTGGGACGAGCAGTACTTC. The encoded protein is CATSRTGWDEQYF.

V usage is TRBV7-2 and J usage is TRBJ2-2; 13 positions match TRBD2. The CDR3 extends over 16 amino acids. The germline CDR1 and CDR2 sequences are SGHTA and FQGNSA. V trimming: 5 bases; J trimming: 7 bases; junction bases outside the gene matches: 7. CDR3: CASSLWTSGSVGELFF. The CDR3 coding sequence is TGTGCCAGCAGCCTCTGGACTAGCGGGAGCGTCGGGGAGCTGTTTTTT.

The chain employs TRBV4-1 and TRBJ1-1; D is undetermined. V lost 4 bases and J 3 bases, leaving 15 bases between the germline ends. The germline V gene encodes CDR1 MGHRA and CDR2 YSYEKL. This CDR3 region has 15 residues. CDR3 nucleotide sequence: TGCGCCAGCAGCCGGGGAGAGGGAGAGGACACTGAAGCTTTCTTT. This gives the protein CASSRGEGEDTEAFF.

At least ten counts were recorded for this clonotype. This chain connects TRBV27 to TRBJ2-7, with 8 bases identical to TRBD2. V shed 6 bases and J 3 bases; nucleotides not matched to a gene: 4. The CDR3 contains 13 residues. Germline V gives CDR1 MNHEY, CDR2 SMNVEV (reference sequence). In DNA, the CDR3 is TGTGCCAGCAGCCTCGGGACTAGCTACGAGCAGTACTTC. Protein: CASSLGTSYEQYF.

There are many counts of this clonotype. This sequence joins TRBV7-6 and TRBJ2-3; D tentatively reads TRBD1 or TRBD2 (5 bases each). The CDR3 extends over 15 amino acids. Germline lookup yields CDR1 SGHVS and CDR2 FNYEAQ. The ends were cut back, 5 bases at V and 2 bases at J, with 14 bases in the middle. The CDR3 DNA follows: TGTGCCAGCAGCCTTATAGGGGAGTACACAGATACGCAGTATTTT. Translation gives CASSLIGEYTDTQYF.

The chain has TRBV7-9 and TRBJ2-7; no definite D call. The germline CDR1 and CDR2 sequences are SEHNR and FQNEAQ (reference sequence). Trimming pared 0 bases from V and 0 bases from J, leaving 9 bases between. The CDR3 length is 15 residues. CDR3: CASSLAQNYSYEQYF. CDR3 DNA sequence: TGTGCCAGCAGCTTAGCGCAGAACTACTCCTACGAGCAGTACTTC.

This clonotype showed up just a few times. V is TRBV2 and J is TRBJ2-1; D is possibly TRBD1 (6 bases). This CDR3 contains 11 residues. The V gene lost 7 bases and the J gene lost 8 bases, with 9 bases spanning the gap. Germline CDR1 SNHLY, CDR2 FYNNEI. The CDR3 DNA is TGTGCCAGCACACAGGGTGATGAGCAGTTCTTC. Encoded protein: CASTQGDEQFF.

This clonotype appeared a few times. The CDR3 loop is CASSTRDRDHEQYF. CDR3 nucleotide sequence: TGTGCCAGCAGTACCCGGGACAGGGATCACGAGCAGTACTTC. The chain uses TRBV12-3 or TRBV12-4 and TRBJ2-7, with 9 nucleotides matching TRBD1. Trimming removed 5 bases from V and 5 bases from J; junction bases left unmatched: 7. The CDR3 loop spans 14 amino acids.

This clonotype appeared a few times. The chain combines TRBV12-3 or TRBV12-4 with TRBJ1-2; D unresolved. The V and J ends lost 5 bases and 3 bases respectively, with 16 bases between them. This CDR3 comprises 15 residues. CDR3 sequence (DNA): TGTGCCAGCAGTGCACAGAGAGGGCTTGACTATGGCTACACCTTC. Translating gives CASSAQRGLDYGYTF.

The V gene is TRBV12-3 or TRBV12-4, the J gene TRBJ2-4, with D tentatively TRBD2 (5 bases). The CDR3 sequence is 13 residues long. V lost 8 bases and J 4 bases, leaving 12 bases between the germline ends. The CDR3 loop reads CASGAENKNIQYF. CDR3 nucleotides: TGTGCCAGCGGAGCGGAGAATAAAAACATTCAGTACTTC.